This T cell receptor beta chain was identified during a study of early T cells in non-severe SARS-CoV-2 infection. Study summary: It was bulk RNA from unsorted whole blood that was sequenced, and the chains were unpaired.

The protocol attached unique molecular identifiers to individual cDNA molecules. Each CDR3 protein is one row after TCRdb ran MiXCR on the 5' RACE reads. The data show tens of thousands of distinct CDR3 sequences, around 20% seen once. Study-wide points: In VDJdb matching, anti-spike CD8 responses were favored while private and CD4 specificities went missing.

This clonotype has just a few counts. What it binds is unknown. The sequencing used whole blood, collected at baseline. The TCR comes from an adult who was a healthcare worker with PCR-confirmed SARS-CoV-2 infection or an uninfected control (not recorded which).

The CDR3 loop reads CASSLFQGNGETQYF. DNA for the CDR3: TGTGCCAGCAGCTTGTTCCAGGGGAATGGAGAGACCCAGTACTTC. V is TRBV7-6 and J is TRBJ2-5; possible D gene TRBD1, 6 bases. The V gene's germline CDR1 is SGHVS and CDR2 FNYEAQ. This CDR3 has 15 residues. V shed 3 bases and J shed 4 bases, with 15 bases lying between them. Supplemented by reference TRBV7-6 and TRBJ2-5, the full variable domain reads GAGVSQSPRYKVTKRGQDVALRCDPISGHVSLYWYRQALGQGPEFLTYFNYEAQQDKSGLPNDRFSAERPEGSISTLTIQRTEQRDSAMYRCASSLFQGNGETQYFGPGTRLLVL.